This T cell receptor beta chain originates from a study of cytomegalovirus exposure and HLA in healthy donors. Study as a whole: The Caucasian-associated ancestry cluster contained approximately 81% of the roughly 390 genotyped donors.

Study results and limitations: Looking again later, the authors saw that most CMV-associated TCR beta chains seemed HLA-restricted.

PCR amplification relied on 60 Vbeta primers (plus 13 Jbeta primers). The repertoire was sequenced with immunoSEQ multiplex PCR; TCRdb's copy has only in-frame clones and lacks some. The sample includes 200,000 or so clones, over 60% seen only once; the top ten take roughly 0.62%. The germline V gene encodes CDR1 MNHEY and CDR2 SMNVEV (reference sequence). V was pared by 5 bases and J by 3 bases, with 4 bases of the junction left unmatched. CDR3 length equals 14 residues. With regard to this clone: What it binds is unknown.

The material sequenced was PBMCs. J is TRBJ2-7 and V is TRBV27; TRBD1 matches at 10 bases. This clonotype was sampled from a man aged 18 to 30 in good health and CMV-seronegative. The CDR3 spells CASSRTGGIYEQYF. The CDR3, as DNA: TGTGCCAGCAGTAGGACAGGGGGGATCTACGAGCAGTACTTC.